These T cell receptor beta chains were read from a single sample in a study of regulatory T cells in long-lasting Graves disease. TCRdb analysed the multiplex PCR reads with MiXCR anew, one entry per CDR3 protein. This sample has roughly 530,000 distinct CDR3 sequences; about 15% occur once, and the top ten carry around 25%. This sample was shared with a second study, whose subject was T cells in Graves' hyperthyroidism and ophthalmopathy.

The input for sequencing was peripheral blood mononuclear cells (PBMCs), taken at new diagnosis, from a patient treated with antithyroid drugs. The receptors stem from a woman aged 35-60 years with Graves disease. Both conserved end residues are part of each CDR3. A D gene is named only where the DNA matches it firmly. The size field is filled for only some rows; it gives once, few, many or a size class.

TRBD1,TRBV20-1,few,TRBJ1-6,CSAHRGTRSSPLHF,TGCAGTGCTCACAGGGGTACAAGGAGTTCACCCCTCCACTTT
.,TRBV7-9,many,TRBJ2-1,CASTPTGVSYNEQFF,TGTGCCAGCACCCCCACCGGGGTCTCCTACAATGAGCAGTTCTTC
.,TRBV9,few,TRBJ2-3,CASSSGAATQYF,TGTGCCAGCAGCTCCGGGGCGGCTACGCAGTATTTT
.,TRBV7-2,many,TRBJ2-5,CASSVEGYQETQYF,TGTGCCAGCAGCGTGGAGGGGTACCAAGAGACCCAGTACTTC
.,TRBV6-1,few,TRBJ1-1,CASSSGFEAFF,TGTGCCAGCAGCTCAGGATTCGAAGCTTTCTTT
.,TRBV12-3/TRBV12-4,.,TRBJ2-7,CASSFYSSYEQYF,TGTGCCAGCAGTTTTTACTCCTCCTACGAGCAGTACTTC
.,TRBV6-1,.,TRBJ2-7,CASGSGGTVFYEQYF,TGTGCCAGCGGATCCGGCGGGACAGTTTTCTACGAGCAGTACTTC
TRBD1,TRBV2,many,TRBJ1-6,CASRKGQHNSPLHF,TGTGCCAGCAGGAAGGGACAGCATAATTCACCCCTCCACTTT
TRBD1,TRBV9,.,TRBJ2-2,CASSVVGTGGPNTGELFF,TGTGCCAGCAGCGTAGTGGGGACAGGGGGCCCGAACACCGGGGAGCTGTTTTTT
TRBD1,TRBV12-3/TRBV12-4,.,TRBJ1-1,CASSETGRRTEAFF,TGTGCCAGCAGTGAGACAGGGAGGCGGACTGAAGCTTTCTTT
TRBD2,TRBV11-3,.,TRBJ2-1,CASSLIAGGLYEQFF,TGTGCCAGCAGCCTTATAGCGGGGGGGCTTTATGAGCAGTTCTTC
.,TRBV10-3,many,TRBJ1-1,CAIGGGADTEAFF,TGTGCCATCGGTGGAGGAGCGGACACTGAAGCTTTCTTT
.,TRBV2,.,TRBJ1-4,CAGSKAGENEKLFF,TGTGCCGGCAGTAAAGCAGGGGAAAATGAAAAACTGTTTTTT
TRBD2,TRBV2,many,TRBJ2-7,CASSQRKRGVPYEQYF,TGTGCCAGCAGTCAGAGGAAGCGGGGGGTGCCCTACGAGCAGTACTTC
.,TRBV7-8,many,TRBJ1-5,CASSPSGGEGQPQHF,TGTGCCAGCAGCCCCAGTGGAGGGGAAGGACAGCCCCAGCATTTT
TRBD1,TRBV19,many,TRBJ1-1,CASAPGGRNTEAFF,TGTGCCAGTGCTCCAGGGGGGCGGAACACTGAAGCTTTCTTT
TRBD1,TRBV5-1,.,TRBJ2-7,CASSLVPGGAGEQYF,TGCGCCAGCAGCTTGGTTCCAGGGGGCGCGGGAGAGCAGTACTTC
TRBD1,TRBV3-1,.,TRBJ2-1,CASSLRTGSRNEQFF,TGTGCCAGCAGCCTACGGACAGGGTCCCGTAATGAGCAGTTCTTC
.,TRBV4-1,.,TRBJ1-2,CASSQGPGRYGYTF,TGCGCCAGCAGCCAGGGCCCGGGGAGGTATGGCTACACCTTC
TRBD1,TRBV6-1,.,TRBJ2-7,CASSEPPGTGSSYF,TGTGCCAGCAGTGAACCCCCCGGGACAGGGAGTTCATACTTC
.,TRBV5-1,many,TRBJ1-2,CASSLGGEGYTF,TGCGCCAGCAGCTTGGGCGGGGAAGGCTACACCTTC
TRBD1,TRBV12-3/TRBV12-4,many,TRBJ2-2,CASSRDRTTGELFF,TGTGCCAGCAGTCGGGACAGGACGACCGGGGAGCTGTTTTTT
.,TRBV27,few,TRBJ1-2,CACTPGTANRQRDGYTF,TGTGCCTGCACCCCCGGGACCGCCAACAGACAGAGAGATGGCTACACCTTC
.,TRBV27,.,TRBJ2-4,CASSFDLGNIQYF,TGTGCCAGCAGTTTCGATTTAGGAAACATTCAGTACTTC
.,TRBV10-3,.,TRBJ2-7,CAIRSPNSEQYF,TGTGCCATCAGGTCCCCGAACTCGGAGCAGTACTTC
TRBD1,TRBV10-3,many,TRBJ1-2,CAIARQGTYGYTF,TGTGCCATCGCAAGACAGGGTACCTATGGCTACACCTTC
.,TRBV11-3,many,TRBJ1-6,CASSLDREGVDSPLHF,TGTGCCAGCAGCTTAGATCGCGAGGGAGTTGATTCACCCCTCCACTTT
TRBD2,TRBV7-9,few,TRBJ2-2,CASSPDTGISGVFF,TGTGCCAGCAGCCCTGACACTGGGATCAGCGGGGTGTTTTTT
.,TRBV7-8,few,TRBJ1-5,CASSFVSGAQPQHF,TGTGCCAGCAGCTTTGTGTCAGGGGCTCAGCCCCAGCATTTT
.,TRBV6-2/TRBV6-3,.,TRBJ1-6,CASSADRNSPLHF,TGTGCCAGCAGTGCCGACAGAAATTCACCCCTCCACTTT
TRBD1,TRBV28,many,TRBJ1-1,CASSTGTGRPRNTEAFF,TGTGCCAGCAGCACCGGGACAGGACGACCAAGGAACACTGAAGCTTTCTTT
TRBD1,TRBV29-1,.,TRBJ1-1,CSGTTGATEAFF,TGCAGCGGGACGACAGGGGCCACTGAAGCTTTCTTT
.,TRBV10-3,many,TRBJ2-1,CAITTAPDEQFF,TGTGCCATCACTACCGCCCCGGATGAGCAGTTCTTC
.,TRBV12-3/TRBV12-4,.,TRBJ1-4,CASSPAGTADEKLFF,TGTGCCAGCAGTCCCGCCGGGACCGCGGATGAAAAACTGTTTTTT
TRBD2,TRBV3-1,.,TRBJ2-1,CASSQEPSGASEQFF,TGTGCCAGCAGCCAAGAACCTAGCGGGGCGTCTGAGCAGTTCTTC
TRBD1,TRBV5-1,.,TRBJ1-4,CASSATGERHEKLFF,TGCGCCAGCAGCGCTACAGGGGAGAGGCATGAAAAACTGTTTTTT
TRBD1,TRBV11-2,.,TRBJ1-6,CASSSGTGDRSPLHF,TGTGCCAGCAGCTCCGGGACAGGGGACCGTTCACCCCTCCACTTT
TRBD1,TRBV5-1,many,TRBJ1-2,CASSKGQDYGYTF,TGCGCCAGCAGCAAGGGACAGGACTATGGCTACACCTTC
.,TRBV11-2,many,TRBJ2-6,CASSSQGGGANVLTF,TGTGCCAGCAGCTCACAGGGTGGGGGGGCCAACGTCCTGACTTTC
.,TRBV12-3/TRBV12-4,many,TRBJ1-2,CASSLYLADPNYGYTF,TGTGCCAGCAGTCTCTACCTCGCGGACCCCAACTATGGCTACACCTTC
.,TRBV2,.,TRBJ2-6,CASLLSGANVLTF,TGTGCCAGCCTGCTCTCTGGGGCCAACGTCCTGACTTTC
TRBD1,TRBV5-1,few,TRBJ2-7,CASSLEQGALKDEQYF,TGCGCCAGCAGCTTGGAACAGGGGGCCCTAAAGGACGAGCAGTACTTC
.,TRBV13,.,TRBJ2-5,CASSLRTVQETQYF,TGTGCCAGCAGCTTACGGACGGTACAAGAGACCCAGTACTTC
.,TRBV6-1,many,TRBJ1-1,CASSIIQPDTEAFF,TGTGCCAGCAGTATTATTCAGCCAGACACTGAAGCTTTCTTT
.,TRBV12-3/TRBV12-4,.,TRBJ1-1,CASSLSPAGTEAFF,TGTGCCAGCAGCCTCTCCCCCGCGGGGACTGAAGCTTTCTTT
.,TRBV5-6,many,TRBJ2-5,CASSLGLAQETQYF,TGTGCCAGCAGCTTGGGTCTAGCGCAAGAGACCCAGTACTTC
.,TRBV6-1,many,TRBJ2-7,CASRDPSYEQYF,TGTGCCAGCCGGGACCCTTCTTACGAGCAGTACTTC
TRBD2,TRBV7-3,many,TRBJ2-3,CASSLIGRGGLTDTQYF,TGTGCCAGCAGCTTAATAGGGCGGGGGGGCCTCACAGATACGCAGTATTTT
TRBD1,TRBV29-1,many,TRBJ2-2,CSVEDRSPTGELFF,TGCAGCGTTGAGGACAGGAGTCCCACCGGGGAGCTGTTTTTT
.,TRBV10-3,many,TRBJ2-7,CAISSNRDTDEQYF,TGTGCCATCAGTAGTAATAGGGACACGGACGAGCAGTACTTC
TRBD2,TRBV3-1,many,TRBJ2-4,CASSQFSGGIQYF,TGTGCCAGCAGCCAGTTTTCGGGGGGCATTCAGTACTTC
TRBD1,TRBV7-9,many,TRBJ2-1,CASSPNGQGPYNEQFF,TGTGCCAGCAGCCCGAACGGACAGGGTCCCTACAATGAGCAGTTCTTC
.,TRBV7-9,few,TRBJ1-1,CASSLEGPNRAFF,TGTGCCAGCAGCTTAGAGGGCCCAAACAGAGCTTTCTTT
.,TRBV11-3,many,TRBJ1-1,CASSWGPTNTEAFF,TGTGCCAGCAGTTGGGGACCCACGAACACTGAAGCTTTCTTT